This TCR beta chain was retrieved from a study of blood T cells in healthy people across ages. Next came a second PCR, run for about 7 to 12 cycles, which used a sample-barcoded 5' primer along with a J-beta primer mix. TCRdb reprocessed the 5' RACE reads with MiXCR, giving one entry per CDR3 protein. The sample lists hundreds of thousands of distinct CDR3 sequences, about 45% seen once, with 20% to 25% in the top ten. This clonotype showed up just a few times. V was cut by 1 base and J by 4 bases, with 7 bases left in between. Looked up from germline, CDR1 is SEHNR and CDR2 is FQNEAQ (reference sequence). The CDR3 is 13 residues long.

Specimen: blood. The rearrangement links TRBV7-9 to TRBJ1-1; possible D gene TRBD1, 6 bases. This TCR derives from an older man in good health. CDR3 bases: TGTGCCAGCAGCTTAGGGGGGGCCACTGAAGCTTTCTTT. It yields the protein CASSLGGATEAFF. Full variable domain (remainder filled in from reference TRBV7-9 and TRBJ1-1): DTGVSQNPRHKITKRGQNVTFRCDPISEHNRLYWYRQTLGQGPEFLTYFQNEAQLEKSRLLSDRFSAERPKGSFSTLEIQRTEQGDSAMYLCASSLGGATEAFFGQGTRLTVV.